The 32 T cell receptor beta chains below all came from one sample that was sequenced in a study of graft-versus-host responses after intestinal transplantation. TCRdb's copy holds only in-frame clones and misses some; the assay was immunoSEQ multiplex PCR. The profile shows about 40,000 clones, 91% of them singletons. Source: PBMCs, taken almost 320 days after intestinal transplant. These receptors originate from a human patient who received an intestinal transplant, so some T cells may come from the graft donor.

This clone rates as medium-sized (0.01 to 0.1%). The rearrangement links TRBV28 to TRBJ2-7; 8 nucleotides match TRBD1. Per the germline V gene, CDR1 is MDHEN and CDR2 is SYDVKM. The V and J ends lost 10 bases and 2 bases, in that order; junction bases with no gene match: 7. The CDR3 has 13 amino acids. The CDR3 spells CATIGQGPYEQYF. CDR3 coding DNA: TGTGCCACAATCGGACAGGGCCCCTACGAGCAGTACTTC.

The CDR3 bases are TGTGCCAGCAGCTTGGATGAGGTCGGGTTTACGCCTAGCACAGATACGCAGTATTTT. Its translation is CASSLDEVGFTPSTDTQYF. The gene calls are TRBV5-5 and TRBJ2-3, with no clear D. The CDR3 spans 19 residues. CDR1 and CDR2 from the germline V gene are SGHKS and YYEKEE (reference sequence). V gave up 0 bases and J gave up 0 bases, with 20 bases separating them.

CDR3 bases: TGTGCCAGCAGACCCAGGGGAGGGGGTGAAAAACTGTTTTTT. This translates into CASRPRGGGEKLFF. This rearrangement joins TRBV2 to TRBJ1-4, with D possibly matching TRBD1 (6 bases). The V gene's germline CDR1 is SNHLY and CDR2 FYNNEI. The CDR3 runs to 14 residues. V lost 6 bases and J lost 7, with 15 bases in between.

In DNA, the CDR3 is TGTGCCAGCTCACCACCTCAGGGGGCCCAAGAGACCCAGTACTTC. Translated, it gives CASSPPQGAQETQYF. This sequence joins TRBV18 and TRBJ2-5, with TRBD1 identical over 8 bases. There are 15 residues in the CDR3. Germline V lookup: CDR1 KGHSH, CDR2 LQKENI. The trim removed 0 bases at V and 1 base at J, leaving 1 base unmatched.

The chain carries TRBV5-1 and TRBJ1-2; TRBD1 is a possible D gene (5 bases). The V gene lost 4 bases and the J gene lost 3 bases, with 13 bases spanning the gap. This CDR3 is 14 amino acids long. The germline V gene has CDR1 SGHRS and CDR2 YFSETQ. The CDR3 DNA reads as TGCGCCAGCAGCATCCAGGGAGACTACTATGGCTACACCTTC. This translates into CASSIQGDYYGYTF.

This sequence joins TRBV7-3 and TRBJ2-1; 7 nucleotides align to TRBD2. Trimming cost V 2 bases and J 3 bases; bases outside gene matches: 7. CDR3 size: 16 residues. Germline V gene sequence: CDR1 SGHTA, CDR2 FQGTGA. The CDR3 protein is CASSLEAGQDYNEQFF. The DNA for the CDR3 is TGTGCCAGCAGCTTAGAAGCGGGGCAGGACTACAATGAGCAGTTCTTC.

The table lists this clone with a few counts. This rearrangement joins TRBV6-1 to TRBJ1-2; 9 positions match TRBD1. V trimming: 8 bases; J trimming: 4 bases; junction bases outside the gene matches: 11. The germline V gene has CDR1 MNHNS and CDR2 SASEGT. The CDR3 is made up of 15 amino acids. CDR3 in DNA: TGTGCCAGCGGAGCCCTGGACAGGGGTATCTATGGCTACACCTTC. Translation gives CASGALDRGIYGYTF.

The J gene is TRBJ2-1, the V gene TRBV6-1; a possible D gene is TRBD1 (5 bases). V was clipped by 1 base and J by 2 bases, with 9 bases between them. Germline-derived CDR1 and CDR2 are MNHNS and SASEGT. The CDR3 spans 15 residues. For the CDR3, the DNA is TGTGCCAGCAGTGAAGGGAAACAGGCCTACAATGAGCAGTTCTTC. This sequence encodes CASSEGKQAYNEQFF.

The V and J genes are TRBV6-5 and TRBJ2-4; D remains unclear. The V gene lost 8 bases and the J gene lost 0 bases, with 11 bases spanning the gap. The length of the CDR3 is 14 residues. Germline CDR1 and CDR2: MNHEY and SVGAGI. In nucleotides, the CDR3 is TGTGCCAGCGGCACGTCGGCAGCCAAAAACATTCAGTACTTC. This gives the protein CASGTSAAKNIQYF.

V gene TRBV6-4 combines with J gene TRBJ2-3; TRBD2 aligns across 13 bases. The V and J ends lost 0 bases and 4 bases, in that order; junction bases with no gene match: 1. The CDR3 loop spans 16 amino acids. Looked up from germline, CDR1 is MRHNA and CDR2 is SNTAGT. The CDR3 is CASSDSGLAGPDTQYF. The DNA for the CDR3 is TGTGCCAGCAGTGACTCGGGACTAGCGGGGCCAGATACGCAGTATTTT.

Only one count was recorded for this clone. CDR3 nucleotides: TGTGCCAGCAGTAGACCAGGCTACGAGCAGTACTTC. This codes for CASSRPGYEQYF. The chain employs TRBV6-6 and TRBJ2-7; D gene ambiguous. Germline V lookup: CDR1 MNHNY, CDR2 SVGAGI (reference sequence). The CDR3 has 12 residues. Deletions cut 5 bases from V and 3 bases from J, with 8 bases between.

The gene calls are TRBV28 and TRBJ1-1, with D possibly matching TRBD1 (5 bases). In germline, CDR1 is MDHEN, CDR2 SYDVKM. Trimming pared 6 bases from V and 4 bases from J, leaving 15 bases between. This CDR3 comprises 14 residues. The CDR3 DNA reads TGTGCCAGCAGCGACAGTTTTCCCACCACTGAAGCTTTCTTT. Protein: CASSDSFPTTEAFF.

This chain joins TRBV2 and TRBJ1-1, with unresolved D. V lost 7 bases to trimming and J lost 0 bases, with 9 bases between them. This CDR3 has 13 residues. The germline CDR1 and CDR2 sequences are SNHLY and FYNNEI. As DNA, the CDR3 is TGTGCCAGCAATTCAGCCATGAACACTGAAGCTTTCTTT. As protein: CASNSAMNTEAFF.

The chain joins TRBV5-4 to TRBJ1-6, with a possible D match to TRBD1 (6 bases). Trimming cost V 5 bases and J 9 bases, with 15 bases left between them. Germline V gives CDR1 SGHNT, CDR2 YYREEE (reference sequence). The CDR3 contains 14 residues. The CDR3 spells CASRSTGASSPLHF. The CDR3 nucleotides are TGTGCCAGCAGATCGACAGGCGCTAGTTCACCCCTCCACTTT.

The rearrangement joins TRBV6-5 to TRBJ2-7; 8 bases fit TRBD1. CDR3 length: 15 amino acids. Germline loops: CDR1 MNHEY, CDR2 SVGAGI. V trimming: 5 bases; J trimming: 4 bases; junction bases outside the gene matches: 10. CDR3 sequence (DNA): TGTGCCAGCAGTCGAGGACAGGGCTTGGCATACGAGCAGTACTTC. This gives the protein CASSRGQGLAYEQYF.

The V gene is TRBV2, the J gene TRBJ2-5, with 13 positions matching TRBD2. The CDR3 loop spans 16 amino acids. V dropped 7 bases and J dropped 2; count of bases not matched to a gene: 7. Germline assignment: CDR1 SNHLY and CDR2 FYNNEI. The CDR3 loop is CASTKRTSGGQETQYF. The CDR3 nucleotides are TGTGCCAGCACCAAAAGGACTAGCGGGGGACAAGAGACCCAGTACTTC. Filled out from reference TRBV2 and TRBJ2-5, the complete variable domain reads EPEVTQTPSHQVTQMGQEVILRCVPISNHLYFYWYRQILGQKVEFLVSFYNNEISEKSEIFDDQFSVERPDGSNFTLKIRSTKLEDSAMYFCASTKRTSGGQETQYFGPGTRLLVL.

This clone came up a few times. This sequence joins TRBV10-3 and TRBJ1-3, with TRBD1 identical over 7 bases. Germline-derived CDR1 and CDR2 are ENHRY and SYGVKD. With V trimmed by 11 bases and J by 0 bases, 7 bases remained unmatched. The length of the CDR3 is 14 residues. Here the CDR3 DNA reads TGTGCCGTCACGGACAGGATCTCTGGAAACACCATATATTTT. It specifies CAVTDRISGNTIYF.

This chain connects TRBV28 to TRBJ2-7; no clear D. This CDR3 has 12 amino acids. CDR1 is MDHEN and CDR2 is SYDVKM in the germline V gene. V was clipped by 2 bases and J by 3 bases, with 5 bases between them. In nucleotides, the CDR3 is TGTGCCAGCAGTTTACCTCGCTACGAGCAGTACTTC. Protein product: CASSLPRYEQYF.

This sequence joins TRBV25-1 and TRBJ2-5; 9 bases are shared with TRBD2. Germline V CDR1 and CDR2: MGHDK, SYGVNS. Losses at the gene ends were 3 bases for V and 2 bases for J; bases not matched to a gene: 7. There are 16 residues in the CDR3. CDR3 loop: CASSDASGAPQETQYF. CDR3 bases: TGTGCCAGCAGTGACGCTAGCGGGGCTCCACAAGAGACCCAGTACTTC.

The rearrangement uses TRBV15 and TRBJ2-7, with 8 bases aligning to TRBD1. The germline CDR1 and CDR2 sequences are LNHNV and YYDKDF (reference sequence). This CDR3 has 18 amino acids. V lost 5 bases and J lost 3; bases outside the gene matches: 18. The CDR3 loop reads CATSSRRAGQGIHYEQYF. CDR3 in DNA: TGTGCCACCAGCTCGCGAAGGGCTGGACAGGGCATCCACTACGAGCAGTACTTC.

The chain carries TRBV5-1 and TRBJ2-4, with 9 nucleotides matching TRBD1. The CDR3 has 14 residues. With V trimmed by 4 bases and J by 9 bases, 8 bases remained unmatched. The germline gives CDR1 SGHRS, CDR2 YFSETQ. This chain's CDR3 is CASSVGQGFGIQYF. In nucleotides, the CDR3 is TGCGCCAGCAGCGTCGGACAGGGGTTTGGCATTCAGTACTTC.

The chain combines TRBV5-6 with TRBJ2-6; perhaps TRBD2 as D (6 bases). V was cut by 2 bases and J by 0 bases, with 18 bases left in between. Per the germline V gene, CDR1 is SGHDT and CDR2 is YYEEEE. The CDR3 sequence is 19 residues long. CDR3 bases: TGTGCCAGCAGCTTCTTTGGAGGGGCCTCTACCTCTGGGGCCAACGTCCTGACTTTC. It specifies CASSFFGGASTSGANVLTF. Complete variable domain (other parts from reference TRBV5-6 and TRBJ2-6): DAGVTQSPTHLIKTRGQQVTLRCSPKSGHDTVSWYQQALGQGPQFIFQYYEEEERQRGNFPDRFSGHQFPNYSSELNVNALLLGDSALYLCASSFFGGASTSGANVLTFGAGSRLTVL.

V and J are TRBV2 and TRBJ2-7; a weak D match, TRBD1 (6 bases). CDR3 length equals 15 residues. V was trimmed by 7 bases and J by 4 bases, leaving 20 bases between them. Looked up from germline, CDR1 is SNHLY and CDR2 is FYNNEI. The CDR3: CASTEADRKPYEQYF. The CDR3, as DNA: TGTGCCAGCACCGAAGCGGACAGAAAACCTTACGAGCAGTACTTC. Variable domain in full (rest from reference TRBV2 and TRBJ2-7): EPEVTQTPSHQVTQMGQEVILRCVPISNHLYFYWYRQILGQKVEFLVSFYNNEISEKSEIFDDQFSVERPDGSNFTLKIRSTKLEDSAMYFCASTEADRKPYEQYFGPGTRLTVT.

CDR3 bases: TGTGCCAGCAGTTTCGAGGGGGAATCCCACGAGCAGTACTTC. This sequence encodes CASSFEGESHEQYF. The chain uses TRBV28 and TRBJ2-7; possible D gene TRBD1, 6 bases. The CDR3 is 14 amino acids. The V gene lost 3 bases and the J gene lost 5 bases, with 14 bases spanning the gap. Per germline, CDR1 MDHEN and CDR2 SYDVKM.

The rearrangement uses TRBV5-1 and TRBJ2-3; 11 bases are shared with TRBD2. This CDR3 contains 15 residues. Trimming took 4 bases from V and 4 from J; bases not matched to a gene: 5. Germline values: CDR1 SGHRS, CDR2 YFSETQ. The CDR3 DNA reads TGCGCCAGCAGCCCGGTAGCGGGAGGGCCAGATACGCAGTATTTT. It is translated as CASSPVAGGPDTQYF.

V is TRBV19 and J is TRBJ2-7, with a possible D match to TRBD1 (5 bases). From germline, CDR1 is LNHDA and CDR2 SQIVND (reference sequence). Trimming removed 2 bases from V and 2 bases from J, with 13 bases in between. The CDR3 consists of 15 residues. CDR3 loop: CASSITQGYTYEQYF. In nucleotides, the CDR3 is TGTGCCAGTAGTATAACGCAGGGATACACCTACGAGCAGTACTTC.

Note on this clone: This same CDR3 is encoded by further DNA sequences in the sample. The genes are TRBV5-1 and TRBJ2-5, with a weak D call TRBD1 (5 bases). There are 15 residues in the CDR3. V lost 2 bases, J lost 5 bases, and 16 bases lay in between. Germline V gene data show CDR1 as SGHRS and CDR2 as YFSETQ. CDR3 sequence: CASSLIAMGQETQYF. DNA of the CDR3: TGCGCCAGCAGCTTAATAGCAATGGGGCAGGAGACCCAGTACTTC.

The chain recombines TRBV21-1 with TRBJ1-6. TRBV21-1 is listed as a pseudogene. The CDR3 totals 18 residues. CDR3 nucleotides: TGTGCCAGCAGTAAGCTGATAGCTACACTACATCATAATTCACCCCTCCACTTT. Translating gives CASSKLIATLHHNSPLHF.

This clone was seen only once. The gene calls are TRBV15 and TRBJ2-7, with D possibly being TRBD1 (6 bases). CDR1 is LNHNV, CDR2 YYDKDF, per germline (reference sequence). CDR3 size: 16 residues. The V and J ends lost 8 bases and 3 bases respectively, with 23 bases between them. This CDR3 reads CATSPGQGNAIYEQYF. The CDR3 bases are TGTGCCACCTCCCCTGGGCAGGGGAACGCCATCTACGAGCAGTACTTC. Using reference TRBV15 and TRBJ2-7 for the parts outside the CDR3, the full variable domain is DAMVIQNPRYQVTQFGKPVTLSCSQTLNHNVMYWYQQKSSQAPKLLFHYYDKDFNNEADTPDNFQSRRPNTSFCFLDIRSPGLGDTAMYLCATSPGQGNAIYEQYFGPGTRLTVT.

Regarding this clone: The sample contains more than one DNA sequence encoding this CDR3. The chain joins TRBV11-2 to TRBJ2-7; the D is unclear. V lost 5 bases and J 0 bases, leaving 2 bases between the germline ends. This CDR3 is built from 11 residues. Germline-derived CDR1 and CDR2 are SGHAT and FQNNGV. The DNA of the CDR3 is TGTGCCAGCAGCCACTCCTACGAGCAGTACTTC. Protein sequence: CASSHSYEQYF.

This clone came up once. The chain recombines TRBV10-2 with TRBJ2-3; 8 positions agree with TRBD2. Trimming at V came to 8 bases and at J to 0 bases, leaving 10 bases not matched to a gene. This CDR3 is built from 16 residues. Germline V lookup: CDR1 WSHSY, CDR2 SAAADI. CDR3 in DNA: TGCGCCAGCCGTGTGGTAGCGGGGCTTAGCACAGATACGCAGTATTTT. It translates to CASRVVAGLSTDTQYF.

The chain recombines TRBV6-5 with TRBJ2-7; 8 positions agree with TRBD1. CDR1 and CDR2 from the germline V gene are MNHEY and SVGAGI. The CDR3 length is 14 residues. J was trimmed by 2 bases and V by 7 bases; bases with no gene match: 7. The CDR3 DNA reads TGTGCCAGCACCCGACTGGGACAGGCCTACGAGCAGTACTTC. As protein: CASTRLGQAYEQYF.